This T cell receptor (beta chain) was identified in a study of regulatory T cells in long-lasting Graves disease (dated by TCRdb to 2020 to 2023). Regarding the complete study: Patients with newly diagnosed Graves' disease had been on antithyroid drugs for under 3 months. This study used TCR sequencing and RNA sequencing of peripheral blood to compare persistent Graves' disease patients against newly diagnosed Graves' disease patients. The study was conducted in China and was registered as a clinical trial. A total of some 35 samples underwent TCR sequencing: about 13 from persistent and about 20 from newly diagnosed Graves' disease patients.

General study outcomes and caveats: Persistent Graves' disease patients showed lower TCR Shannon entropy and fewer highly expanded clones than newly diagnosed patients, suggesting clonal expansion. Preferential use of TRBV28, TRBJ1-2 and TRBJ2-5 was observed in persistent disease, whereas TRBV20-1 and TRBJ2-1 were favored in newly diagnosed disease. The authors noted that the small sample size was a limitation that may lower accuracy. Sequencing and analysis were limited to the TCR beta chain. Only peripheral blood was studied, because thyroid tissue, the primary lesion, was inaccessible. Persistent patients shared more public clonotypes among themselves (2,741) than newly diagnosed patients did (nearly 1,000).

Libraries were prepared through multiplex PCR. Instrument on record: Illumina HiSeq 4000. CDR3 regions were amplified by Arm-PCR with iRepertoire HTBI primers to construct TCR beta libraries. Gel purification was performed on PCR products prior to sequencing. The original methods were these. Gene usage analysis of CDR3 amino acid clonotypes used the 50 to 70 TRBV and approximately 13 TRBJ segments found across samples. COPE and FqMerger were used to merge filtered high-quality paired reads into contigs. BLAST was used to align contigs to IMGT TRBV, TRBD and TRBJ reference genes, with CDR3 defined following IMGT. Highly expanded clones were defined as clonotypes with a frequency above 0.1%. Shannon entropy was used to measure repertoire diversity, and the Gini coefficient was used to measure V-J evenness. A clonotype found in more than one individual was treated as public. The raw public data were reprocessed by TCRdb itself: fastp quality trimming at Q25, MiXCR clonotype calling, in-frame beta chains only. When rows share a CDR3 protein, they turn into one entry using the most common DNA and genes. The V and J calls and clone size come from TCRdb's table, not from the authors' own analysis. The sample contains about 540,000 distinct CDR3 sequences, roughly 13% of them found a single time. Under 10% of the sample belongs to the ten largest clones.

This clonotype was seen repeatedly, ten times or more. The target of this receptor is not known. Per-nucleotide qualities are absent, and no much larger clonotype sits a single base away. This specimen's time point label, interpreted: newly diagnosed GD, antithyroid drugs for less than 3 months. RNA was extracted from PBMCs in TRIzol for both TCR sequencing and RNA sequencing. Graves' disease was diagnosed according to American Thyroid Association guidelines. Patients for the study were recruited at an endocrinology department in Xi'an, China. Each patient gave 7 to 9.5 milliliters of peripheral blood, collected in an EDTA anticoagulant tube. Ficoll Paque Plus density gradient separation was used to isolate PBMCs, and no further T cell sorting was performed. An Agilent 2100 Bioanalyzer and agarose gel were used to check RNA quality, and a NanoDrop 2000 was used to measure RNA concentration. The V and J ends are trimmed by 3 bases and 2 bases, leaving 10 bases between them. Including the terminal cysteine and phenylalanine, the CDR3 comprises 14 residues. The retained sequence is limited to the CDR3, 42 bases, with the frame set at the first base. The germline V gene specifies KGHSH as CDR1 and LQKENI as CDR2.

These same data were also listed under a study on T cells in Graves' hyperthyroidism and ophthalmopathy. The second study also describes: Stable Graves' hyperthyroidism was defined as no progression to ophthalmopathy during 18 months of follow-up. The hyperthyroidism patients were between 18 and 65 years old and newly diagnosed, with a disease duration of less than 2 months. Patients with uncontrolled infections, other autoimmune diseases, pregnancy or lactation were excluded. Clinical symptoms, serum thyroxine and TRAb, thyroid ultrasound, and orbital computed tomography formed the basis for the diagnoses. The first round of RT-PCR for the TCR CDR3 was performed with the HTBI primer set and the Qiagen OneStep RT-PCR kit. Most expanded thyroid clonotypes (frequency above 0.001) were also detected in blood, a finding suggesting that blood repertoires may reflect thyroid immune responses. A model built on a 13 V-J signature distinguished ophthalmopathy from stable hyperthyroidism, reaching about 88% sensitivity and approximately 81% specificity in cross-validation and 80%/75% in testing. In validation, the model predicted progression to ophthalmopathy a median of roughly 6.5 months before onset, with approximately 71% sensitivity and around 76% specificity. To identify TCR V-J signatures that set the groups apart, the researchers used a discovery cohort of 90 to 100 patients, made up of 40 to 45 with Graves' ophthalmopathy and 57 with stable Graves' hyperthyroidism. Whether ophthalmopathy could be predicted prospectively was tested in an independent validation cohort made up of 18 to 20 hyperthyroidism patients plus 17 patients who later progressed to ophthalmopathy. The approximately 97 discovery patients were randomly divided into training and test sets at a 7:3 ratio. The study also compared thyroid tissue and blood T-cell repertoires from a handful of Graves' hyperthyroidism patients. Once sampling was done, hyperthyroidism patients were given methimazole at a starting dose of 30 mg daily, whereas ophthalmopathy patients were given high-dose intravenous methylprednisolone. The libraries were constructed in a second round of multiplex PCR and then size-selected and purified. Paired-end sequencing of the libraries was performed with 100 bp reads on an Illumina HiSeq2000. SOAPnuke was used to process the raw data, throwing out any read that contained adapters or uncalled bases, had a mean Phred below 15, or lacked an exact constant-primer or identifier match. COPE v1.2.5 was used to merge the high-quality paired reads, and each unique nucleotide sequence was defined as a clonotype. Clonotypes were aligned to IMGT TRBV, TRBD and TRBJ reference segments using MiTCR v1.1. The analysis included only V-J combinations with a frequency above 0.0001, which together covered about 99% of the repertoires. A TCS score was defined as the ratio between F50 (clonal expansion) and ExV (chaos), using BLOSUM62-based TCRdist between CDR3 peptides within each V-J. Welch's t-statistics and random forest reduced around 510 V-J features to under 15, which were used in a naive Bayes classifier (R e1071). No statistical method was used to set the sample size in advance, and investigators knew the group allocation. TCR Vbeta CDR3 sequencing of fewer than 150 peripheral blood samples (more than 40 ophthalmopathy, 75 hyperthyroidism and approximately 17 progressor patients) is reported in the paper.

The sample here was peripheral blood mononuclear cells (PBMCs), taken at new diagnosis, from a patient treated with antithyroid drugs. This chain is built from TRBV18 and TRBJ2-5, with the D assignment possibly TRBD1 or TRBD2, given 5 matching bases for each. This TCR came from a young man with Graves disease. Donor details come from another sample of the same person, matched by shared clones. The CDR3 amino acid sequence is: CASSPGDTQETQYF. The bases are TGTGCCAGCTCACCGGGGGATACACAAGAGACCCAGTACTTC.